This T cell receptor (beta chain) originates from a study of blood T cell repertoires in COVID-19 (dated by TCRdb to about 2020). For the study in its entirety: Samples covering the acute and convalescent phases of COVID-19 were provided by collaborators in the United States, Italy and Spain. The prospective study material was composed of cDNA or gDNA derived from T cells, B-cell-depleted T cells, or PBMCs. Deeply sampled blood TCRbeta repertoires from subjects exposed to, actively infected with, or recovered from COVID-19 were included in the dataset. A freely available public database, intended as a resource for researchers studying the immune response to SARS-CoV-2, is where the repertoires were released. The samples were drawn from two sources: the first 160 participants of the ongoing ImmuneRACE study, and 1,254 subjects contributed by 6 global collaborators. Sample metadata almost always included a de-identified subject ID, COVID-19 status, age in years and sex. Where HLA class I and class II types were available, the types were taken from metadata supplied by the sample provider, not from assay-based typing.

Whole blood was collected in K2EDTA tubes by collaborating institutions according to the institutions' own protocols. Collaborator samples were shipped for TCRbeta analysis as frozen whole blood, isolated PBMCs, or DNA extracted from either sample type. TCRbeta CDR3 regions were amplified from genomic DNA by means of the immunoSEQ Assay, a bias-controlled multiplex PCR. From the authors' description of their analysis: The number of nucleated cells in each sample was estimated by amplification of reference gene primers within the assay. To quantify the absolute abundance of each unique TCRbeta CDR3 rearrangement, sequence reads were collapsed and filtered. For each sample, productive Simpson clonality was calculated by taking the square root of Simpson's diversity index across productive rearrangements. TCRdb obtained this table from immuneACCESS and retained in-frame rearrangements with V and J assigned. These tables miss some clones; where compared with another copy, unresolved V genes account for less than half of the shortfall, and the remainder is unexplained. The DNA gave D and trimming, while V, J and clone size come from that table. A total of more than 85,000 clones appear in this sample, 70% to 80% of them only once. Of the sample, about 7.1% is held by the ten largest clones.

From its cysteine to its phenylalanine, the CDR3 spans 16 amino acids. CDR3 DNA only is kept here, 48 bases in frame from base 1. The germline V gene encodes CDR1 LNHNV and CDR2 YYDKDF (reference sequence). The junction shows trimming of 5 bases on V and 6 bases on J, and the gene matches do not reach 9 bases of it. Worth noting for this clone: Its cognate antigen has yet to be identified. No base quality values were provided; no much bigger clone lies one nucleotide off.

General study outcomes and caveats: The amount of clinical and demographic metadata varied by source and participant and was provided uncurated.

The receptor was isolated from a woman aged 55-70 years with acute or convalescent COVID-19. The chain is encoded by TRBV15 joined to TRBJ1-6; the junction holds 8 bases that match TRBD1. Source material: peripheral blood. The DNA sequence is given as TGTGCCACCAGCGGGCAGGACAGGGCCTTTAATTCACCCCTCCACTTT. Its protein product is CATSGQDRAFNSPLHF.